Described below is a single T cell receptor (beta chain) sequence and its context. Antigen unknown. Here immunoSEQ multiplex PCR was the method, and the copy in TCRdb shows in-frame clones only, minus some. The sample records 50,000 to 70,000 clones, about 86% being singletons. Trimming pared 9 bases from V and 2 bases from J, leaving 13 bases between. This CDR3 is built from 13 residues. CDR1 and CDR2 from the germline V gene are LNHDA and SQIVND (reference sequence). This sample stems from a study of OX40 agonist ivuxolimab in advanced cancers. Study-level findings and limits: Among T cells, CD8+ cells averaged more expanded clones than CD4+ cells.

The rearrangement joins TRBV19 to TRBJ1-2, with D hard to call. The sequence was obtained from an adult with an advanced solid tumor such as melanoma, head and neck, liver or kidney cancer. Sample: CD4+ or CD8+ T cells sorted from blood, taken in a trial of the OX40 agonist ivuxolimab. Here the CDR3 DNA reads TGTGCCAGCACACTGACAAGAAACTATGGCTACACCTTC. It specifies CASTLTRNYGYTF. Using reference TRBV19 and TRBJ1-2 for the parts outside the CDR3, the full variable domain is DGGITQSPKYLFRKEGQNVTLSCEQNLNHDAMYWYRQDPGQGLRLIYYSQIVNDFQKGDIAEGYSVSREKKESFPLTVTSAQKNPTAFYLCASTLTRNYGYTFGSGTRLTVV.